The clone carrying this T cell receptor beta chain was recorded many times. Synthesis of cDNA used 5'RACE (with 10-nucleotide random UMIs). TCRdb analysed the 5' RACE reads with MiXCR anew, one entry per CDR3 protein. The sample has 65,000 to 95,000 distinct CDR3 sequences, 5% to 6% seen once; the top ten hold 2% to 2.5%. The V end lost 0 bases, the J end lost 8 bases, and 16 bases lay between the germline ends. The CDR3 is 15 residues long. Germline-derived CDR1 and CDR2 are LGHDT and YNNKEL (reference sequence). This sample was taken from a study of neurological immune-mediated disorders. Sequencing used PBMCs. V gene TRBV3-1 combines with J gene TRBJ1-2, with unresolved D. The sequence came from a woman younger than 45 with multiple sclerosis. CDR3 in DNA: TGTGCCAGCAGCCAAGATAATAGGAGGGAAGGAGGCTACACCTTC. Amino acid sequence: CASSQDNRREGGYTF.